This T cell receptor (beta chain) is drawn from a study of cytomegalovirus exposure and HLA in healthy donors. Notes on the study in general: Earlier analysis yielded a pattern in which most TCR beta V segments were productive about 90% or about 30% of the time.

The PCR made use of 60 Vbeta and 13 Jbeta primers. This table comes from immunoSEQ multiplex PCR, and its TCRdb copy is limited to in-frame clones, with some not included. The repertoire holds under 200,000 clones, with roughly 79% as singletons. This clone was seen a single time. Its antigen is as yet unknown. Healthy donors of bone marrow made up the group. Looked up from germline, CDR1 is SGHNT and CDR2 is YYREEE (reference sequence). Trimming stripped 2 bases from V and 4 bases from J, with 13 bases between. The CDR3 consists of 15 residues. The receptor's source is a man aged 25-45 years in good health and CMV-seronegative. The material sequenced was PBMCs. The chain has TRBV5-4 and TRBJ2-1, with a tentative D call TRBD1 (6 bases). The CDR3 protein is CASSLGTIVYNEQFF. The CDR3 bases are TGTGCCAGCAGCTTAGGGACAATAGTTTACAATGAGCAGTTCTTC.